Following are 16 T cell receptor beta chains from one sample sequenced in a study of shared clonotypes between healthy human individuals. Assay used: immunoSEQ multiplex PCR; TCRdb lists only in-frame clones, some missing. The sample shows 450,000 to 550,000 clones, roughly 78% of them seen only once. Sequenced: PBMCs. These receptors were taken from a middle-aged woman in good health. Some clones in this sample may be carry-over from other donors' samples.

The chain recombines TRBV5-4 with TRBJ2-7; TRBD1 aligns across 9 bases. The germline gives CDR1 SGHNT, CDR2 YYREEE (reference sequence). This CDR3 has 13 residues. J gave up 5 bases and V 4 bases, and 4 bases lay outside the gene matches. CDR3 nucleotide sequence: TGTGCCAGCAGCGGGGGACAGGGTAACGAGCAGTACTTC. Protein product: CASSGGQGNEQYF.

The J gene is TRBJ1-1, the V gene TRBV25-1; D may be TRBD1 (5 bases). Trimming stripped 4 bases from V and 7 bases from J, with 13 bases between. Per the germline V gene, CDR1 is MGHDK and CDR2 is SYGVNS. The CDR3 extends over 13 amino acids. CDR3 sequence (DNA): TGTGCCAGCAGTGGGGGGGGGTTGAGTGAAGCTTTCTTT. Its protein is CASSGGGLSEAFF. The whole variable domain, remainder taken from reference TRBV25-1 and TRBJ1-1, is EADIYQTPRYLVIGTGKKITLECSQTMGHDKMYWYQQDPGMELHLIHYSYGVNSTEKGDLSSESTVSRIRTEHFPLTLESARPSHTSQYLCASSGGGLSEAFFGQGTRLTVV.

CDR3 bases: TGCAGCTCCCGGACTAGCGGGAGCTCCTACAATGAGCAGTTCTTC. Translating it yields CSSRTSGSSYNEQFF. V is TRBV29-1 and J is TRBJ2-1, with 13 bases identical to TRBD2. The length of the CDR3 is 15 residues. V trimming: 8 bases; J trimming: 0 bases; junction bases outside the gene matches: 4. Per germline, CDR1 SQVTM and CDR2 ANQGSEA.

Concerning this clone: Other DNA sequences in the sample encode the same CDR3. The rearrangement joins TRBV7-7 to TRBJ2-1; no firm D call. V lost 1 base and J lost 2, with 9 bases in between. Germline lookup yields CDR1 SSHAT and CDR2 FNYEAQ (reference sequence). The CDR3 is made up of 15 amino acids. Written as DNA, the CDR3 is TGTGCCAGCAGCTTAGGCCTGGCTGCCTACAATGAGCAGTTCTTC. Residues: CASSLGLAAYNEQFF.

The table lists this clone with a few counts. This rearrangement joins TRBV19 to TRBJ2-2; TRBD2 agrees at 10 bases. Trimming removed 8 bases from V and 4 bases from J; junction bases left unmatched: 4. CDR3 length: 14 amino acids. CDR1 and CDR2 from the germline V gene are LNHDA and SQIVND (reference sequence). In DNA form, the CDR3 reads TGTGCCAGTCGGACTAGCGGAGGCACCGGGGAGCTGTTTTTT. It translates to CASRTSGGTGELFF.

The chain is built from TRBV18 and TRBJ2-2; 13 positions agree with TRBD2. The CDR3 contains 16 residues. CDR1 KGHSH and CDR2 LQKENI come from the germline V gene. V dropped 3 bases and J dropped 4; count of bases not matched to a gene: 2. CDR3 in amino acids: CASSPGTSGTTGELFF. The CDR3 DNA sequence: TGTGCCAGCTCACCCGGGACTAGCGGGACCACCGGGGAGCTGTTTTTT.

The chain combines TRBV6-6 with TRBJ2-7; D possibly corresponds to TRBD1 (6 bases). Per germline, CDR1 MNHNY and CDR2 SVGAGI (reference sequence). CDR3 size: 12 residues. V was shortened by 5 bases and J by 4 bases, with 9 bases between the two germline ends. The CDR3 coding sequence is TGTGCCAGCAGTCCCGGGACATACGAGCAGTACTTC. Its protein is CASSPGTYEQYF.

The chain employs TRBV5-5 and TRBJ2-7; TRBD1 matches 7 bases. The junction had 6 bases not matched to a gene; V was cut back by 3 bases and J by 6 bases. CDR3 size: 13 residues. Germline values: CDR1 SGHKS, CDR2 YYEKEE (reference sequence). The DNA for the CDR3 is TGTGCCAGCAGCTCGACAGGGTTCAGCGAGCAGTACTTC. Translated: CASSSTGFSEQYF.

The rearrangement links TRBV6-1 to TRBJ2-7; 9 positions match TRBD2. From germline, CDR1 is MNHNS and CDR2 SASEGT. This CDR3 has 14 residues. With 3 bases clipped from V and 4 bases from J, the junction kept 4 bases outside the gene matches. The CDR3 here is CASSELAGKYEQYF. The CDR3 DNA sequence: TGTGCCAGCAGTGAGCTAGCGGGAAAATACGAGCAGTACTTC.

V is TRBV6-1 and J is TRBJ1-3, with D unresolved. Trimming shortened V by 0 bases and J by 0 bases, and 9 bases separated the two germline ends. CDR3 length: 16 amino acids. Germline V lookup: CDR1 MNHNS, CDR2 SASEGT. The chain's CDR3 is CASSEAPGPSGNTIYF. CDR3 DNA sequence: TGTGCCAGCAGTGAAGCACCCGGGCCCTCTGGAAACACCATATATTTT.

This chain uses TRBV7-2 with TRBJ1-1; D remains ambiguous. Trimming shortened V by 2 bases and J by 2 bases, and 6 bases separated the two germline ends. The CDR3 covers 13 residues. CDR1 and CDR2 (germline): SGHTA, FQGNSA. CDR3 coding DNA: TGTGCCAGCAGCTTATATGTTAACACTGAAGCTTTCTTT. Its translation: CASSLYVNTEAFF.

This clone was seen just once. The chain employs TRBV28 and TRBJ2-1, with TRBD2 matching 7 bases. Germline assignment: CDR1 MDHEN and CDR2 SYDVKM. This CDR3 comprises 18 residues. Germline trimming cut 1 base from V and 10 bases from J; bases unmatched to any gene: 19. This chain's CDR3 is CASSLLARMGGGKREQFF. The CDR3 nucleotides read TGTGCCAGCAGTTTATTGGCCCGTATGGGGGGAGGGAAAAGAGAGCAGTTCTTC.

The V gene is TRBV7-9, the J gene TRBJ2-1, with a tentative D call TRBD2 (5 bases). Germline loops: CDR1 SEHNR, CDR2 FQNEAQ (reference sequence). V lost 1 base and J lost 5, with 12 bases in between. CDR3 length: 15 residues. Here the CDR3 DNA reads TGTGCCAGCAGCTTAGGTGGACTCCCCAACAATGAGCAGTTCTTC. Protein: CASSLGGLPNNEQFF.

The chain has TRBV15 and TRBJ2-3, with 11 positions matching TRBD2. The trim removed 5 bases at V and 4 bases at J, leaving 11 bases unmatched. This CDR3 has 17 residues. Germline loops: CDR1 LNHNV, CDR2 YYDKDF (reference sequence). CDR3 amino acids: CATSETIAGGRPDTQYF. In DNA, the CDR3 is TGTGCCACCAGCGAAACAATAGCGGGAGGGCGGCCAGATACGCAGTATTTT.

V usage is TRBV7-2 and J usage is TRBJ1-2; weak D call: TRBD1 (6 bases). From germline, CDR1 is SGHTA and CDR2 FQGNSA. The CDR3 length is 14 residues. V was trimmed by 3 bases and J by 7 bases, leaving 15 bases between them. The CDR3 is CASSFRGQDSGYTF. The CDR3 bases are TGTGCCAGCAGCTTTCGAGGGCAGGACAGTGGCTACACCTTC.

The rearrangement links TRBV5-1 to TRBJ2-3; D is tentatively TRBD1 or TRBD2 (5 bases each). The CDR3 has 14 residues. V gave up 6 bases and J gave up 0 bases, with 11 bases separating them. Germline CDR1 and CDR2: SGHRS and YFSETQ. The CDR3 sequence is CASTSGRSTDTQYF. The DNA for the CDR3 is TGCGCCAGCACCTCGGGACGGAGCACAGATACGCAGTATTTT.